Sequencing of this T cell receptor (beta chain) was carried out in a study of T cell responses to AZD1222 COVID-19 vaccine. Produced via immunoSEQ multiplex PCR; TCRdb's table is partial and in-frame only. The data show fewer than 100,000 clones, with 80% to 90% seen just once and about 13% held by the top ten. This clone has only a few counts. As yet, its antigen is unknown. Study-level findings and limits: Once two AZD1222 doses were given, Spike-specific TCR breadth and depth went up. The CD4 TCRs associated with vaccination extended across spike and predominated at 160-218 and 743-854.

The source was peripheral blood, collected on day 0 of AZD1222 vaccination. This sequence originates from an adult in good health.

CDR3 residues: CASSKVDEPKSQHF. CDR3 bases: TGTGCCAGCAGCAAAGTCGACGAACCTAAGTCCCAGCATTTT. The rearrangement joins TRBV21-1 to TRBJ1-5. TRBV21-1 is a pseudogene locus. The CDR3 runs to 14 residues.